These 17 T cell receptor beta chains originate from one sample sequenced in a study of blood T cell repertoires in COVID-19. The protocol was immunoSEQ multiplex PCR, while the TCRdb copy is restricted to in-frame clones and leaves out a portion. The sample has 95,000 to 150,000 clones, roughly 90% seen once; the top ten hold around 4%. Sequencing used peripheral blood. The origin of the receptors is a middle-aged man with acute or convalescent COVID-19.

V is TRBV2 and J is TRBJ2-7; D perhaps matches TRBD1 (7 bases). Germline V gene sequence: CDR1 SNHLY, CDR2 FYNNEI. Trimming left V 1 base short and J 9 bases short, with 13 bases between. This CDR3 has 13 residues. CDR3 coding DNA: TGTGCCAGCAGTGAAGGGCCAGGGGGGCGGCAGTACTTC. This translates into CASSEGPGGRQYF.

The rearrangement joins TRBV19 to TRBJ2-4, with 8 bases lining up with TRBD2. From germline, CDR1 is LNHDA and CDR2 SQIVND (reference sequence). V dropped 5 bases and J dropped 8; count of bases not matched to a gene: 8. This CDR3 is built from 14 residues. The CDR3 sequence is CASSPGGETYIQYF. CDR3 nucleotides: TGTGCCAGTAGTCCGGGGGGGGAAACTTACATTCAGTACTTC.

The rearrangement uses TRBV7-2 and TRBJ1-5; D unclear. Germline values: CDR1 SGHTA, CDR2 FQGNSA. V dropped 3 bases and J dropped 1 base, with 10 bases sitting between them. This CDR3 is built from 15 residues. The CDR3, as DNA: TGTGCCAGCAGCTTGTTTGGAGGGAGCAATCAGCCCCAGCATTTT. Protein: CASSLFGGSNQPQHF.

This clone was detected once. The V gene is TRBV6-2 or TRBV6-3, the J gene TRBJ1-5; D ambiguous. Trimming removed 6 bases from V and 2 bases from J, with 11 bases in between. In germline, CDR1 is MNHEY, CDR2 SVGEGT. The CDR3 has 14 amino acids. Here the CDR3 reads CASSRIQGNQPQHF. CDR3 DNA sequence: TGTGCCAGCAGCCGGATCCAGGGCAATCAGCCCCAGCATTTT.

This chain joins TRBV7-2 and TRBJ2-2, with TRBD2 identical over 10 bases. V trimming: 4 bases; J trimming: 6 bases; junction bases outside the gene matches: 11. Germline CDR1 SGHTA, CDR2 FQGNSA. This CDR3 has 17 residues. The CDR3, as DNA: TGTGCCAGCAGCTCGGGGCCCACTAGCGGGGCGGCCGGGGAGCTGTTTTTT. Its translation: CASSSGPTSGAAGELFF.

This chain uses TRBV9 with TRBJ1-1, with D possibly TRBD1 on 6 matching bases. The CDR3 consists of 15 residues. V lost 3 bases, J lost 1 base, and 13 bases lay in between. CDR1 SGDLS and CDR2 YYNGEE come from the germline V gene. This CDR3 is CASSAVRGGNTEAFF. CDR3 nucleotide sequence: TGTGCCAGCAGCGCCGTAAGAGGGGGGAACACTGAAGCTTTCTTT.

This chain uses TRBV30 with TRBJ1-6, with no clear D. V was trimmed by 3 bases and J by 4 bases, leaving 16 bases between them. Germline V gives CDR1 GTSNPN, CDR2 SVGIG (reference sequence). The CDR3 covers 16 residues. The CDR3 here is CAWSRSQASYNSPLHF. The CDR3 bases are TGTGCCTGGAGCAGATCCCAGGCCTCTTATAATTCACCCCTCCACTTT.

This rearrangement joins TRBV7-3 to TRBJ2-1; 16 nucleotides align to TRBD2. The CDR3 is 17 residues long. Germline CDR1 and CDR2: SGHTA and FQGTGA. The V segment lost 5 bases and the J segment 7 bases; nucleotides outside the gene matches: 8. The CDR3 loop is CASSGTSGGALLNEQFF. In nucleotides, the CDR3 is TGTGCCAGCAGCGGGACTAGCGGGGGGGCTTTGTTGAATGAGCAGTTCTTC.

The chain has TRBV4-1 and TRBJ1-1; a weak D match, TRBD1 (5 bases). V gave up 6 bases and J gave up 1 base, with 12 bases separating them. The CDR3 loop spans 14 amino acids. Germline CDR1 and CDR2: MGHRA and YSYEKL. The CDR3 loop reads CASRNLQGNTEAFF. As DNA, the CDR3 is TGCGCCAGCAGGAACCTTCAGGGGAACACTGAAGCTTTCTTT.

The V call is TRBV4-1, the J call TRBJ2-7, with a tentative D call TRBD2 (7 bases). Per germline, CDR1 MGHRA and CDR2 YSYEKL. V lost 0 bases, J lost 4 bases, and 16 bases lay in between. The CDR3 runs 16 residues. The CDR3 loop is CASSQDLSGGGYEQYF. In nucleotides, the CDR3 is TGCGCCAGCAGCCAAGATCTGTCGGGGGGCGGATACGAGCAGTACTTC.

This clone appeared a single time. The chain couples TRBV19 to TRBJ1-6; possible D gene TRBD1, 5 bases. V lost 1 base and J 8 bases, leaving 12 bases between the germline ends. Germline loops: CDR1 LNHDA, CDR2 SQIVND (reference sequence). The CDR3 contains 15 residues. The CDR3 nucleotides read TGTGCCAGTAGTATAGCCACAGGTAGTCATTCACCCCTCCACTTT. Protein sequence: CASSIATGSHSPLHF.

In DNA, the CDR3 is TGTGCCAGCAGCCAAGATTTCAGGTGGAGGACTGAAGCTTTCTTT. The encoded protein is CASSQDFRWRTEAFF. The chain combines TRBV14 with TRBJ1-1; no reliable D call. V was cut by 0 bases and J by 5 bases, with 13 bases left in between. The CDR3 consists of 15 residues. Germline V CDR1 and CDR2: SGHDN, FVKESK.

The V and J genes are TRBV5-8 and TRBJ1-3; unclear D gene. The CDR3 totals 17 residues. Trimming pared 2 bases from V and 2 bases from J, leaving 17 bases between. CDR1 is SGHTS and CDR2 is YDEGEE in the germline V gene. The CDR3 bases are TGTGCCAGCAGCTTAAGAGGGAGTCCGTCAGCTGGAAACACCATATATTTT. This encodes CASSLRGSPSAGNTIYF.

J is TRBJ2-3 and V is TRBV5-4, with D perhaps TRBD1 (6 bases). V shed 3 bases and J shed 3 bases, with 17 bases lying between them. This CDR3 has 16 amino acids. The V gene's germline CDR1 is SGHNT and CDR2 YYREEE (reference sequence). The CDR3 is CASSSHEDRDTDTQYF. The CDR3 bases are TGTGCCAGCAGCTCGCATGAGGACAGAGATACAGATACGCAGTATTTT.

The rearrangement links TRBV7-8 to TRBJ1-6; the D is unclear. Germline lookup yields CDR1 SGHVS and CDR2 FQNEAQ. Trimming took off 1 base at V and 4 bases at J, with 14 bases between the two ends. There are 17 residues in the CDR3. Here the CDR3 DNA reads TGTGCCAGCAGCTTAGGGCAAGGCGGCTCATATAATTCACCCCTCCACTTT. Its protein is CASSLGQGGSYNSPLHF.

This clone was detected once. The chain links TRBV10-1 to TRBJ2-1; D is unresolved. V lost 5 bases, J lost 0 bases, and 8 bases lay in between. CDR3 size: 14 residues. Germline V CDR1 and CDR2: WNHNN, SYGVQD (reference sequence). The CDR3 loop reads CASSPRDSYNEQFF. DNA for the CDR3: TGCGCCAGCAGTCCTCGAGACTCCTACAATGAGCAGTTCTTC.

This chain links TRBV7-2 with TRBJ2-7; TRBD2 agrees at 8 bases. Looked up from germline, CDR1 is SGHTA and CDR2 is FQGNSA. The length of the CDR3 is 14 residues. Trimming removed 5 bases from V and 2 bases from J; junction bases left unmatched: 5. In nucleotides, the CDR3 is TGTGCCAGCAGCAAAACTAGCGGACCCTACGAGCAGTACTTC. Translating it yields CASSKTSGPYEQYF.